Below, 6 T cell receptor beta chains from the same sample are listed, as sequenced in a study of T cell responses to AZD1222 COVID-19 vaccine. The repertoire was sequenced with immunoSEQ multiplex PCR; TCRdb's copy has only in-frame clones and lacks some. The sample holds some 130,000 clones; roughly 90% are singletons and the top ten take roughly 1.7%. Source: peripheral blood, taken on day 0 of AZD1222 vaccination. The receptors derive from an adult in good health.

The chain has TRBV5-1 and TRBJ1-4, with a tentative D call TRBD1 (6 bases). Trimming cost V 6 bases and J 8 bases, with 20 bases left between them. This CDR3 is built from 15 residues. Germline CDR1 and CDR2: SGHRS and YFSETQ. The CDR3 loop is CASTLSGQTLEKLFF. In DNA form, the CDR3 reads TGCGCCAGCACCCTCTCCGGACAGACTTTAGAAAAACTGTTTTTT.

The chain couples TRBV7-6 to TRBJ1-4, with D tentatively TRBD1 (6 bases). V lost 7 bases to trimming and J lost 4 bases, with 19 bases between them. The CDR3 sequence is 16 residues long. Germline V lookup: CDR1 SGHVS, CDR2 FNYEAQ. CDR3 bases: TGTGCCAGCAAGGGAGGGCTCGGACAGAGTAATGAAAAACTGTTTTTT. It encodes CASKGGLGQSNEKLFF.

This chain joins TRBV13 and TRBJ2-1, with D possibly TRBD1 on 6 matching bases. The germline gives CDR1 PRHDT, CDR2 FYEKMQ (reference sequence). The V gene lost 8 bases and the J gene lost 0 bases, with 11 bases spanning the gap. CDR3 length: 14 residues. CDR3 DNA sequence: TGTGCCAGCTCTCAGGGGACCTCCTACAATGAGCAGTTCTTC. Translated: CASSQGTSYNEQFF.

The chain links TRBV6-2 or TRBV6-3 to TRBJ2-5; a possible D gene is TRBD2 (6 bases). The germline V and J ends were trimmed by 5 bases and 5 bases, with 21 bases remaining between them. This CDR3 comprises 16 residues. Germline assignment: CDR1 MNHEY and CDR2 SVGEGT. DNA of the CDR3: TGTGCCAGCAGTGACGGCAGGGAGGTTAGGGCGGAGACCCAGTACTTC. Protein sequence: CASSDGREVRAETQYF.

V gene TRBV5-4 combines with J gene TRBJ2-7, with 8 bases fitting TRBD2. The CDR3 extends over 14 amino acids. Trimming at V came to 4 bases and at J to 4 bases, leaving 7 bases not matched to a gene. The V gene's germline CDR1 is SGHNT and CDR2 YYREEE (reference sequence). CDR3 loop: CASSGGGLGYEQYF. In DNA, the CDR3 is TGTGCCAGCAGCGGCGGGGGGCTTGGGTACGAGCAGTACTTC.

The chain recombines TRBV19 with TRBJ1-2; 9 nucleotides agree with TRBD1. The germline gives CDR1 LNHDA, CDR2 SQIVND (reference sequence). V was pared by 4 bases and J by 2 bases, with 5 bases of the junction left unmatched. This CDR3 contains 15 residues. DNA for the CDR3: TGTGCCAGTAGTACTTCGACAGGGGGAAACTATGGCTACACCTTC. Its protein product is CASSTSTGGNYGYTF. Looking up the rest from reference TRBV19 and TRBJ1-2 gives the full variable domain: DGGITQSPKYLFRKEGQNVTLSCEQNLNHDAMYWYRQDPGQGLRLIYYSQIVNDFQKGDIAEGYSVSREKKESFPLTVTSAQKNPTAFYLCASSTSTGGNYGYTFGSGTRLTVV.